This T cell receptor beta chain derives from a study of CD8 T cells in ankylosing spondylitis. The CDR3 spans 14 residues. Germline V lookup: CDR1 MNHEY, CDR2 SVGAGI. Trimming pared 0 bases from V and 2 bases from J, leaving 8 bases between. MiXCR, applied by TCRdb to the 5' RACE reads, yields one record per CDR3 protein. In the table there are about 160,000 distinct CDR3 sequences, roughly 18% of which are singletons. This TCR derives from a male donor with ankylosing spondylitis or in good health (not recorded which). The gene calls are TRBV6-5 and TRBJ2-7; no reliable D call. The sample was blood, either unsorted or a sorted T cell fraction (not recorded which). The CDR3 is CASSYSSTAYEQYF. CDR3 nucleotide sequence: TGTGCCAGCAGTTACTCTTCCACAGCCTACGAGCAGTACTTC.